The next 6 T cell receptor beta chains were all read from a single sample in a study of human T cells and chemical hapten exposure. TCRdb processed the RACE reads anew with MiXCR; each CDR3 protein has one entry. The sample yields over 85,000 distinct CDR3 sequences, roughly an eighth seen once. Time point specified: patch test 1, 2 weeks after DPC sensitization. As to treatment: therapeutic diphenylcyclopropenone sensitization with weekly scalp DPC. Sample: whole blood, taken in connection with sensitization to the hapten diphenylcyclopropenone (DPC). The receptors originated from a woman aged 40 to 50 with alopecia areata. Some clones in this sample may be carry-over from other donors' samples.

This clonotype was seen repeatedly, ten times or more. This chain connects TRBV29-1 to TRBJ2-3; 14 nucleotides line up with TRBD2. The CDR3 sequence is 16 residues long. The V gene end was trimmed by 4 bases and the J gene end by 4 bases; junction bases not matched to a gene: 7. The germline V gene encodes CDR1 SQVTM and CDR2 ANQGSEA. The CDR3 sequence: CSVAGTSGREADTQYF. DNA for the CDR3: TGCAGCGTTGCCGGGACTAGCGGGAGAGAGGCAGATACGCAGTATTTT.

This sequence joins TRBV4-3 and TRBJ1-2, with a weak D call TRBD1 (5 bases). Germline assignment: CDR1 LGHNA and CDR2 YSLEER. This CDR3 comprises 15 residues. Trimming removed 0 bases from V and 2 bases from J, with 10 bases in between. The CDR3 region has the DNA TGCGCCAGCAGCCAAGATGGACAATCAAACTATGGCTACACCTTC. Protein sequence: CASSQDGQSNYGYTF.

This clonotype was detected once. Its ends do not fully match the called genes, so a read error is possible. The CDR3 here is CASCLAGGTSYEQYF. The CDR3 DNA is TGTGCCAGCTGTTTAGCGGGAGGGACCTCCTACGAGCAGTACTTC. The chain couples TRBV28 to TRBJ2-7, with TRBD2 matching 11 bases. Per the germline V gene, CDR1 is MDHEN and CDR2 is SYDVKM. The CDR3 loop spans 15 amino acids.

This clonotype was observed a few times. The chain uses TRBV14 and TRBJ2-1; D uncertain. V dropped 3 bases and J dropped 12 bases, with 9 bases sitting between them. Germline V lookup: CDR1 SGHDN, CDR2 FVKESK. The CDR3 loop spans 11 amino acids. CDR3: CASSHERWQFF. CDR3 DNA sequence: TGTGCCAGCAGCCACGAGAGATGGCAGTTCTTC.

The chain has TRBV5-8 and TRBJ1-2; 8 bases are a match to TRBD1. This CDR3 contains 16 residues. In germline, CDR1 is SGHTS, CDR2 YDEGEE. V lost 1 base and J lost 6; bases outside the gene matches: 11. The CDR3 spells CASSLMDRVRWHGYTF. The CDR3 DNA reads TGTGCCAGCAGCTTGATGGACAGGGTTCGCTGGCATGGCTACACCTTC.

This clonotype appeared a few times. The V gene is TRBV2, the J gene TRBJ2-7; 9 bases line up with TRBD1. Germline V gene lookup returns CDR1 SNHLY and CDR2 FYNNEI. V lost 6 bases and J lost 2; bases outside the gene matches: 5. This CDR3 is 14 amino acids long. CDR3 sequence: CASRAGTGPYEQYF. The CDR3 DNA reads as TGTGCCAGCAGGGCCGGGACAGGGCCCTACGAGCAGTACTTC.